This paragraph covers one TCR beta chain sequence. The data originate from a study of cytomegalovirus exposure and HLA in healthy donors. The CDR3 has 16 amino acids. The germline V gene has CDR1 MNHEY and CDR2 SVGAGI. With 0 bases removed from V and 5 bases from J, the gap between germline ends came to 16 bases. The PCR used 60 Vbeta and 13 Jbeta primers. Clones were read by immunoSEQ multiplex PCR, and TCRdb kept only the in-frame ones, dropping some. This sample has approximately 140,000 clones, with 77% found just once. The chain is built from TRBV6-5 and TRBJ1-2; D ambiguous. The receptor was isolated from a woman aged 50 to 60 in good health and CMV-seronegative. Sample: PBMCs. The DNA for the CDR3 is TGTGCCAGCAGTTACTCGACTAGTGGATCGGGTTATGGCTACACCTTC. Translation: CASSYSTSGSGYGYTF.